A selection of T cell receptor beta chains follows, all from one sample in a study of CD8 T cells in ankylosing spondylitis. TCRdb fed the 5' RACE reads into MiXCR, producing one record per CDR3 protein. The table has some 840,000 distinct CDR3 sequences, roughly 12% seen once; the top ten hold around 0.51%. The sample was blood, either unsorted or a sorted T cell fraction (not recorded which). These TCRs come from a male donor with ankylosing spondylitis. Both conserved end residues are part of each CDR3. Each record gives: CDR3 protein, CDR3 DNA, V gene, clone size, J gene, D gene. A D gene is named only where the DNA matches it firmly. The size field is filled for only some rows; it gives once, few, many or a size class.

CDR3 protein: CASSYLGTARSYEQYF
CDR3 DNA: TGTGCCAGCAGTTACCTAGGGACAGCCCGTTCCTACGAGCAGTACTTC
V gene: TRBV6-5
clone size: few
J gene: TRBJ2-7
D gene: TRBD1

CDR3 protein: CSASGFQTSGRGVDEQFF
CDR3 DNA: TGCAGTGCTAGTGGCTTCCAAACTAGCGGGAGGGGTGTCGATGAGCAGTTCTTC
V gene: TRBV20-1
clone size: .
J gene: TRBJ2-1
D gene: TRBD2

CDR3 protein: CASGWRMTGELFF
CDR3 DNA: TGTGCCAGCGGATGGAGAATGACCGGGGAGCTGTTTTTT
V gene: TRBV27
clone size: few
J gene: TRBJ2-2
D gene: .

CDR3 protein: CASSLRQGASSGYTF
CDR3 DNA: TGTGCCAGCAGCCTTAGACAGGGGGCAAGCAGTGGCTACACCTTC
V gene: TRBV7-2
clone size: many
J gene: TRBJ1-2
D gene: TRBD1

CDR3 protein: CASSYATAGGELFF
CDR3 DNA: TGTGCCAGCAGTTATGCGACCGCCGGCGGGGAGCTGTTTTTT
V gene: TRBV6-5
clone size: many
J gene: TRBJ2-2
D gene: .

CDR3 protein: CASSKEQDGNQPQHF
CDR3 DNA: TGTGCCAGCTCAAAGGAACAGGACGGCAATCAGCCCCAGCATTTT
V gene: TRBV18
clone size: .
J gene: TRBJ1-5
D gene: .

CDR3 protein: CSVAGDGNEKLFF
CDR3 DNA: TGCAGCGTAGCAGGGGACGGTAATGAAAAACTGTTTTTT
V gene: TRBV29-1
clone size: few
J gene: TRBJ1-4
D gene: .

CDR3 protein: CASSLLGLEHRTGELFF
CDR3 DNA: TGTGCCAGCAGCTTGTTAGGACTAGAACACCGCACCGGGGAGCTGTTTTTT
V gene: TRBV5-6
clone size: .
J gene: TRBJ2-2
D gene: TRBD2

CDR3 protein: CATSPHLGLEQYF
CDR3 DNA: TGTGCCACCTCCCCCCATCTTGGCCTCGAGCAGTACTTC
V gene: TRBV15
clone size: .
J gene: TRBJ2-7
D gene: .

CDR3 protein: CSARVRGGPTDTQYF
CDR3 DNA: TGCAGTGCTAGAGTACGGGGGGGCCCAACAGATACGCAGTATTTT
V gene: TRBV20-1
clone size: many
J gene: TRBJ2-3
D gene: TRBD2

CDR3 protein: CSAMDLFAGRPYNEQFF
CDR3 DNA: TGCAGTGCTATGGACTTATTCGCGGGGCGGCCCTACAATGAGCAGTTCTTC
V gene: TRBV20-1
clone size: few
J gene: TRBJ2-1
D gene: .

CDR3 protein: CASSLGDRAVYGYTF
CDR3 DNA: TGCGCCAGCAGCTTGGGAGACAGGGCGGTCTATGGCTACACCTTC
V gene: TRBV5-1
clone size: .
J gene: TRBJ1-2
D gene: TRBD1

CDR3 protein: CASSLVVRQGGIEQYF
CDR3 DNA: TGTGCCAGCAGCTTAGTAGTTCGACAGGGGGGCATCGAGCAGTACTTC
V gene: TRBV11-2
clone size: few
J gene: TRBJ2-7
D gene: TRBD1

CDR3 protein: CASSVAPRNTEAFF
CDR3 DNA: TGTGCCAGCAGCGTAGCTCCGAGGAACACTGAAGCTTTCTTT
V gene: TRBV9
clone size: .
J gene: TRBJ1-1
D gene: .

CDR3 protein: CASSYGRAGYNEQFF
CDR3 DNA: TGTGCCAGCAGTTACGGGAGGGCGGGATACAATGAGCAGTTCTTC
V gene: TRBV6-5
clone size: .
J gene: TRBJ2-1
D gene: TRBD2

CDR3 protein: CASSPTSVTYNEQFF
CDR3 DNA: TGCGCCAGCAGTCCGACTAGTGTAACCTACAATGAGCAGTTCTTC
V gene: TRBV10-2
clone size: few
J gene: TRBJ2-1
D gene: .

CDR3 protein: CASSQGQGAVSSYEQYF
CDR3 DNA: TGCGCCAGCAGCCAGGGACAGGGGGCAGTGAGCTCCTACGAGCAGTACTTC
V gene: TRBV5-1
clone size: few
J gene: TRBJ2-7
D gene: TRBD1

CDR3 protein: CASSKQGLGTEAFF
CDR3 DNA: TGTGCCAGCAGCAAACAGGGGTTGGGAACTGAAGCTTTCTTT
V gene: TRBV7-2
clone size: .
J gene: TRBJ1-1
D gene: TRBD1

CDR3 protein: CASSQPTVGGPTDTQYF
CDR3 DNA: TGCGCCAGCAGCCAACCGACTGTCGGGGGGCCCACAGATACGCAGTATTTT
V gene: TRBV5-1
clone size: few
J gene: TRBJ2-3
D gene: .

CDR3 protein: CSAREWLAASSYEQYF
CDR3 DNA: TGCAGTGCTAGAGAGTGGTTAGCGGCGAGCTCCTACGAGCAGTACTTC
V gene: TRBV20-1
clone size: .
J gene: TRBJ2-7
D gene: .

CDR3 protein: CASSPNLQAFTDTQYF
CDR3 DNA: TGTGCCAGCTCACCGAACCTCCAAGCCTTCACAGATACGCAGTATTTT
V gene: TRBV18
clone size: few
J gene: TRBJ2-3
D gene: .

CDR3 protein: CSVVRAGAGSYNEQFF
CDR3 DNA: TGCAGCGTTGTTCGAGCGGGAGCCGGTTCCTACAATGAGCAGTTCTTC
V gene: TRBV29-1
clone size: .
J gene: TRBJ2-1
D gene: TRBD2

CDR3 protein: CSAKDYYGYTF
CDR3 DNA: TGCAGTGCCAAGGACTACTATGGCTACACCTTC
V gene: TRBV20-1
clone size: few
J gene: TRBJ1-2
D gene: .

CDR3 protein: CSVDSIQGNTEAFF
CDR3 DNA: TGCAGCGTTGATTCCATCCAGGGGAACACTGAAGCTTTCTTT
V gene: TRBV29-1
clone size: .
J gene: TRBJ1-1
D gene: .

CDR3 protein: CASTPRPLGTEAFF
CDR3 DNA: TGTGCCAGCACCCCGAGGCCCTTGGGCACTGAAGCTTTCTTT
V gene: TRBV27
clone size: .
J gene: TRBJ1-1
D gene: .

CDR3 protein: CASSLVRGNGYTF
CDR3 DNA: TGTGCCAGCAGCTTAGTCCGGGGTAACGGCTACACCTTC
V gene: TRBV7-6
clone size: few
J gene: TRBJ1-2
D gene: .

CDR3 protein: CASSLLGQDRSYEQYF
CDR3 DNA: TGTGCCAGCAGCTTATTGGGCCAGGACAGGAGCTACGAGCAGTACTTC
V gene: TRBV11-2
clone size: .
J gene: TRBJ2-7
D gene: TRBD1

CDR3 protein: CSHWVAGFYEQYF
CDR3 DNA: TGCAGCCACTGGGTAGCGGGCTTCTACGAGCAGTACTTC
V gene: TRBV20-1
clone size: .
J gene: TRBJ2-7
D gene: TRBD2

CDR3 protein: CSVGGEDGYTF
CDR3 DNA: TGCAGCGTTGGAGGGGAAGATGGCTACACCTTC
V gene: TRBV29-1
clone size: few
J gene: TRBJ1-2
D gene: .

CDR3 protein: CSVVGQGAYGYTF
CDR3 DNA: TGCAGCGTTGTAGGACAGGGGGCCTATGGCTACACCTTC
V gene: TRBV29-1
clone size: many
J gene: TRBJ1-2
D gene: TRBD1

CDR3 protein: CASSSGQREQYF
CDR3 DNA: TGCGCCAGCAGCTCGGGACAGCGCGAGCAGTACTTC
V gene: TRBV5-1
clone size: many
J gene: TRBJ2-7
D gene: TRBD1

CDR3 protein: CASSLRRGTEAFF
CDR3 DNA: TGTGCCAGCAGCTTACGCAGGGGCACTGAAGCTTTCTTT
V gene: TRBV7-2
clone size: many
J gene: TRBJ1-1
D gene: .

CDR3 protein: CASSLAMYGSNEQFF
CDR3 DNA: TGTGCCAGCAGCTTAGCTATGTATGGCAGCAATGAGCAGTTCTTC
V gene: TRBV7-2
clone size: few
J gene: TRBJ2-1
D gene: .

CDR3 protein: CSVGTVLLDTQYF
CDR3 DNA: TGCAGCGTCGGGACCGTTCTGTTGGATACGCAGTATTTT
V gene: TRBV29-1
clone size: many
J gene: TRBJ2-3
D gene: .

CDR3 protein: CASGVGQASYNEQFF
CDR3 DNA: TGCGCCAGCGGCGTGGGACAGGCCTCCTACAATGAGCAGTTCTTC
V gene: TRBV5-1
clone size: .
J gene: TRBJ2-1
D gene: TRBD1

CDR3 protein: CASSELVAPYNEQFF
CDR3 DNA: TGTGCCAGCAGCGAACTAGTTGCCCCCTACAATGAGCAGTTCTTC
V gene: TRBV5-5
clone size: .
J gene: TRBJ2-1
D gene: .

CDR3 protein: CASSVRWDSLLQGDNSPLHF
CDR3 DNA: TGTGCCAGCAGCGTCCGTTGGGACAGTCTCTTACAGGGAGATAATTCACCCCTCCACTTT
V gene: TRBV21-1
clone size: few
J gene: TRBJ1-6
D gene: .

CDR3 protein: CASRWDSMNTEAFF
CDR3 DNA: TGTGCCAGCAGGTGGGACAGCATGAACACTGAAGCTTTCTTT
V gene: TRBV6-1
clone size: few
J gene: TRBJ1-1
D gene: TRBD1

CDR3 protein: CSAMTALNTEAFF
CDR3 DNA: TGCAGTGCCATGACGGCTTTGAACACTGAAGCTTTCTTT
V gene: TRBV20-1
clone size: few
J gene: TRBJ1-1
D gene: .

CDR3 protein: CASSLVGTDSNTGELFF
CDR3 DNA: TGCGCCAGCAGCTTGGTTGGGACAGACTCGAACACCGGGGAGCTGTTTTTT
V gene: TRBV5-1
clone size: .
J gene: TRBJ2-2
D gene: TRBD1

CDR3 protein: CSDLGGTNYGYTF
CDR3 DNA: TGCAGCGACCTAGGGGGCACAAACTATGGCTACACCTTC
V gene: TRBV29-1
clone size: many
J gene: TRBJ1-2
D gene: TRBD1

CDR3 protein: CASSPYRDRNYNEQFF
CDR3 DNA: TGTGCCAGCTCACCCTATAGGGACAGGAACTACAATGAGCAGTTCTTC
V gene: TRBV18
clone size: .
J gene: TRBJ2-1
D gene: TRBD1

CDR3 protein: CASRLTGGASDTQYF
CDR3 DNA: TGTGCCAGCAGACTGACAGGGGGCGCATCGGATACGCAGTATTTT
V gene: TRBV6-1
clone size: .
J gene: TRBJ2-3
D gene: TRBD1

CDR3 protein: CASSLRRDRDHEQFF
CDR3 DNA: TGTGCCAGCAGTTTGAGGAGGGACAGGGACCATGAGCAGTTCTTC
V gene: TRBV12-3/TRBV12-4
clone size: .
J gene: TRBJ2-1
D gene: TRBD1

CDR3 protein: CASSVGGVTYNEQFF
CDR3 DNA: TGCGCCAGCAGCGTGGGAGGGGTGACCTACAATGAGCAGTTCTTC
V gene: TRBV5-1
clone size: few
J gene: TRBJ2-1
D gene: TRBD2

CDR3 protein: CASSVAVVGDEQFF
CDR3 DNA: TGTGCCAGCAGCGTAGCAGTGGTGGGCGATGAGCAGTTCTTC
V gene: TRBV9
clone size: .
J gene: TRBJ2-1
D gene: .

CDR3 protein: CSAPIGQNTEAFF
CDR3 DNA: TGCAGTGCCCCCATTGGACAGAACACTGAAGCTTTCTTT
V gene: TRBV20-1
clone size: .
J gene: TRBJ1-1
D gene: .

CDR3 protein: CSASNQGLNTEAFF
CDR3 DNA: TGCAGTGCCTCAAATCAGGGGCTGAACACTGAAGCTTTCTTT
V gene: TRBV20-1
clone size: .
J gene: TRBJ1-1
D gene: .

CDR3 protein: CASSQESSGNEQFF
CDR3 DNA: TGCGCCAGCAGCCAAGAGTCTAGCGGCAATGAGCAGTTCTTC
V gene: TRBV4-3
clone size: many
J gene: TRBJ2-1
D gene: TRBD2

CDR3 protein: CSVDWTGEGYTF
CDR3 DNA: TGCAGCGTTGATTGGACAGGGGAAGGCTACACCTTC
V gene: TRBV29-1
clone size: .
J gene: TRBJ1-2
D gene: TRBD1

CDR3 protein: CASSFAQGAFF
CDR3 DNA: TGTGCCAGCAGCTTCGCCCAGGGAGCTTTCTTT
V gene: TRBV7-9
clone size: few
J gene: TRBJ1-1
D gene: .